This paragraph reports one TCR beta chain. Authors' methods: Researchers report that nucleated cell counts were estimated from reference gene primer amplification. The repertoire was sequenced with immunoSEQ multiplex PCR; TCRdb's copy has only in-frame clones and lacks some. V, J and clone size are those of that table, while D and trimming were read from the DNA. The table has 15,000 to 20,000 clones, 90% to 95% seen once. These data belong to a study of blood T cell repertoires in COVID-19. The CDR3 extends over 14 amino acids. Germline V gene sequence: CDR1 MNHEY, CDR2 SMNVEV (reference sequence). With 0 bases removed from V and 3 bases from J, the gap between germline ends came to 9 bases.

Input material: peripheral blood. This chain joins TRBV27 and TRBJ2-7, with D tentatively TRBD2 (6 bases). This sequence originates from a human donor in a cohort sampled during active COVID-19. The CDR3 bases are TGTGCCAGCAGTTTATCGGGGACTGGCTACGAGCAGTACTTC. Translated, it gives CASSLSGTGYEQYF.